The sequence of this TCR beta chain was determined in a study of blood T cell repertoires in COVID-19. On the study more broadly: PBMCs, B-cell-depleted T cells, or T cells were the source of the cDNA or gDNA that made up the material.

TCRdb keeps only in-frame clones here, not all; method: immunoSEQ multiplex PCR. This table has approximately 260,000 clones, about nine tenths appearing once. Participants were placed into cohorts based on the clinical history they reported. Two negative PCRs, clearance, or symptom resolution had been documented for recovered Cohort 3 donors. The germline gives CDR1 DFQATT, CDR2 SNEGSKA (reference sequence). CDR3 length: 15 residues. The V and J ends lost 3 bases and 9 bases respectively, with 22 bases between them. The V gene is TRBV20-1, the J gene TRBJ2-3; a weak D match, TRBD2 (6 bases). The specimen was PBMCs or T cells enriched from blood (not recorded which). The TCR originated in a woman under 30 who had recovered from COVID-19. CDR3 in amino acids: CSASAGGYETRTQYF. The CDR3 region has the DNA TGCAGTGCTAGTGCTGGGGGGTACGAAACCCGCACGCAGTATTTT.